The rows below give T cell receptor beta chains drawn from one sample of a study of blood T cell repertoires in COVID-19. The protocol was immunoSEQ multiplex PCR, while the TCRdb copy is restricted to in-frame clones and leaves out a portion. This sample has some 250,000 clones; approximately 83% occur once, and the top ten carry more than 2.5%. Material: peripheral blood. These TCRs come from a woman in her 30s who had recovered from COVID-19. Both conserved end residues are part of each CDR3. D genes are given only for firm matches. Clone size, where shown, is once, few, many, or a class for clones that have expanded.

j_gene,d_gene,v_gene,abundance,CDR3nt,CDR3aa
TRBJ1-2,-,TRBV10-3,few,TGTGCCATATCAACTAACTATGGCTACACCTTC,CAISTNYGYTF
TRBJ2-7,TRBD1,TRBV11-2,-,TGTGCCAGCAGCTTAAGCAACAGGGGATCGGGTGAGCAGTACTTC,CASSLSNRGSGEQYF
TRBJ1-2,-,TRBV7-2,-,TGTGCCAGCAGCTTAGACCACTACTATGGCTACACCTTC,CASSLDHYYGYTF
TRBJ1-2,-,TRBV7-9,-,TGTGCCAGCAGCCAACGGCAGGGTTACTATGGCTACACCTTC,CASSQRQGYYGYTF
TRBJ2-7,TRBD1,TRBV27,-,TGTGCCAGCAGTTCGCCGGGGACAGGGTACGAGCAGTACTTC,CASSSPGTGYEQYF
TRBJ1-1,-,TRBV7-3,-,TGTGCCAGCAGCCCTGGGGCGCAGACTGAAGCTTTCTTT,CASSPGAQTEAFF
TRBJ1-2,-,TRBV12-3/TRBV12-4,-,TGTGCCAGCGGGGGGGATGGCTACACCTTC,CASGGDGYTF
TRBJ1-1,TRBD1,TRBV5-6,-,TGTGCCAGCAGCGGGACAGACCTGAACACTGAAGCTTTCTTT,CASSGTDLNTEAFF
TRBJ2-5,-,TRBV30,-,TGTGCCTGGGGGGCGGGGTCCCAGTACTTC,CAWGAGSQYF
TRBJ2-7,TRBD1,TRBV7-9,-,TGTGCCAGCAGCCCATCAACAGGGGGATGGGCCTACGAGCAGTACTTC,CASSPSTGGWAYEQYF
TRBJ1-5,-,TRBV15,-,TGTGCCACCAGCAGTGAAGGGGTCAGTATTACTAGCAATCAGCCCCAGCATTTT,CATSSEGVSITSNQPQHF
TRBJ1-1,-,TRBV12-5,-,TGTGCTAGTGGTTTTATTTCGCAAACCCGGACTGAAGCTTTCTTT,CASGFISQTRTEAFF
TRBJ1-1,-,TRBV5-1,once,TGCGCCAGCAGCCCAGGCCGGGGGGCAGAAGCTTTCTTT,CASSPGRGAEAFF
TRBJ2-1,TRBD2,TRBV7-3,-,TGTGCCAGCAGCTTAACCTGGACTAGCGGGGGTAAGGTCCGGAAAGATGAGCAGTTCTTC,CASSLTWTSGGKVRKDEQFF
TRBJ1-5,-,TRBV4-1,few,TGCGCCAGCAGCCAAGTCGGCGGGAGGAGCAATCAGCCCCAGCATTTT,CASSQVGGRSNQPQHF
TRBJ2-7,-,TRBV5-1,-,TGCGCCAGCAGCTTGGAGTTCGGCAGGGCGTACGAGCAGTACTTC,CASSLEFGRAYEQYF
TRBJ2-3,TRBD2,TRBV15,-,TGTGCCACCAGCAGGGGACTAGCGGGCATATCGGATACGCAGTATTTT,CATSRGLAGISDTQYF
TRBJ1-1,-,TRBV30,-,TGTGCCTGGAATTATCAGGGGAACACTGAAGCTTTCTTT,CAWNYQGNTEAFF
TRBJ2-2,-,TRBV5-1,-,TGCGCCAGCAGCCCAACCGGGACAAGCAACACCGGGGAGCTGTTTTTT,CASSPTGTSNTGELFF
TRBJ2-6,TRBD2,TRBV6-2/TRBV6-3,once,TGTGCCAGCAGTTATCCTACTAGCGGCCTTAACTCTGGGGCCAACGTCCTGACTTTC,CASSYPTSGLNSGANVLTF
TRBJ2-7,-,TRBV27,-,TGTGCCAGCAGTCTTAGGGGGAATGCCTACGAGCAGTACTTC,CASSLRGNAYEQYF
TRBJ1-2,-,TRBV19,-,TGTGCCAGTAGTTTAGACAGAGGGCGCACAAACTATGGCTACACCTTC,CASSLDRGRTNYGYTF
TRBJ2-7,TRBD2,TRBV5-1,-,TGCGCCAGCAGCCCTAGCGGGGGGAAGTACGAGCAGTACTTC,CASSPSGGKYEQYF
TRBJ1-3,TRBD1,TRBV18,-,TGTGCCAGCTCATACGACAGGGCGGTTCCATATTTT,CASSYDRAVPYF
TRBJ2-1,-,TRBV5-4,-,TGTGCCAGCAGCTTTTCTATGGAGTCCGAAAATAAAGAGCAGTTCTTC,CASSFSMESENKEQFF
TRBJ1-2,-,TRBV14,-,TGTGCCAGCAGCCAAGCGGTGGGGACTGGGAGCTATGGCTACACCTTC,CASSQAVGTGSYGYTF
TRBJ1-1,TRBD1,TRBV19,-,TGTGCCAGTAGTATTTGGGGACAGGGTGAGACTGAAGCTTTCTTT,CASSIWGQGETEAFF
TRBJ1-6,-,TRBV18,-,TGTGCCAGCTCACCAGGCTTTAATTCACCCCTCCACTTT,CASSPGFNSPLHF
TRBJ1-1,TRBD1,TRBV5-6,-,TGTGCCAGCAGCTGGGGGACAGCCAACACTGAAGCTTTCTTT,CASSWGTANTEAFF
TRBJ1-1,-,TRBV6-6,-,TGTGCCAGCAGCCCCAACCTGGGTCAGGTTGGTGAAGCTTTCTTT,CASSPNLGQVGEAFF
TRBJ1-2,-,TRBV29-1,-,TGCAGCGTTGAAGTCAGGGAAGGCGGCTACACCTTC,CSVEVREGGYTF
TRBJ2-3,TRBD1,TRBV6-5,-,TGTGCCAGCAGTAGCGGACAGGGATTCACAGATACGCAGTATTTT,CASSSGQGFTDTQYF
TRBJ2-7,TRBD2,TRBV27,-,TGTGCCAGCTCTACGGGGGGGGTCAGCTCCTACGAGCAGTACTTC,CASSTGGVSSYEQYF
TRBJ1-3,-,TRBV5-1,-,TGCGCCAGCAGCTTGGACTACTCTGGAAACACCATATATTTT,CASSLDYSGNTIYF